The T cell receptor (beta chain) described here comes from a study of T cell repertoires in aging, cancer and after chemotherapy. Study information: Six age groups, ranging from 30 or younger to 70 or older, included the donors. Patients with chronic lymphocytic leukemia were sampled before and after fludarabine- or bendamustine-based chemotherapy. General study results and limits: The repertoire data cannot show anything about immunological memory following chemotherapy. Across the chemotherapy interval, each cancer cohort showed higher median generation probability, suggesting thymic rebound.

CDR1 is MNHEY, CDR2 SVGAGI, per germline. The CDR3 covers 14 residues. V was trimmed by 5 bases and J by 1 base, leaving 11 bases between them. Rearranged V-D-J TRB sequences were amplified with a mixed TRB-A/B primer pool. TCRdb re-analysed the multiplex PCR reads in MiXCR, keeping a single row per CDR3 protein. The sample shows about 9,000 distinct CDR3 sequences, more than 20% of them seen only once. The template was genomic DNA from peripheral blood, not RNA. This clonotype is medium-sized (0.01 to 0.1%) in the sample. Antigen unknown. This TCR was recovered from a human donor with a blood cancer. The donor label of this sample is uncertain. This chain uses TRBV6-5 with TRBJ2-5; the D gene is possibly TRBD1 (7 bases). What was sequenced was blood. This CDR3 reads CASSRGTVQETQYF. In nucleotides, the CDR3 is TGTGCCAGCAGTCGCGGGACAGTCCAAGAGACCCAGTACTTC.